Listed below are T cell receptor beta chains from one sample, sequenced in a study of cytomegalovirus exposure and HLA in healthy donors. TCRdb's copy holds only in-frame clones and misses some; the assay was immunoSEQ multiplex PCR. The data contain 130,000 to 150,000 clones, roughly 80% of them singletons. The sample comprised PBMCs. These receptors all come from a man aged 40-49 years in good health and CMV-seropositive. Both conserved end residues are part of each CDR3.

v_gene | CDR3aa
TRBV27 | CASSPGQGRGYTF
TRBV9 | CASSPGALTNYGYTF
TRBV7-6 | CASSFDVGAEAFF
TRBV6-5 | CATRFGRGYTEAFF
TRBV10-1 | CARNMRRDFQETQYF
TRBV5-4 | CASRGGGGDTQYF
TRBV9 | CASSVWAERTNNEQFF
TRBV7-3 | CASSLTQIGGTQYF
TRBV7-9 | CASSLGVTSGRTDTQYF
TRBV4-1 | CASSQEERLAEETQYF